These 28 T cell receptor beta chains were all obtained from the same sample, sequenced in a study of cytomegalovirus exposure and HLA in healthy donors. Use of 60 Vbeta and 13 Jbeta primers characterized the PCR. Only in-frame clones appear in the TCRdb table, and some are missing; sequencing was by immunoSEQ multiplex PCR. Found here are 160,000 or so clones, roughly 75% of them singletons; the top ten hold less than 3%. Material: PBMCs. These receptors were obtained from a female donor in good health and CMV-seronegative.

This sequence joins TRBV5-1 and TRBJ2-3; D is unresolved. Trimming took off 1 base at V and 1 base at J, with 7 bases between the two ends. The CDR3 is 14 amino acids. Germline CDR1 is SGHRS and CDR2 is YFSETQ. This chain's CDR3 is CASSLSLRTDTQYF. The CDR3, as DNA: TGCGCCAGCAGCTTGAGCCTCCGCACAGATACGCAGTATTTT.

The chain employs TRBV6-6 and TRBJ2-1, with TRBD2 identical over 9 bases. Germline CDR1 is MNHNY and CDR2 is SVGAGI (reference sequence). V shed 8 bases, J shed 3 bases, and the junction held 5 bases outside the gene matches. CDR3 length equals 14 residues. Here the CDR3 reads CASRRGRDYNEQFF. The DNA for the CDR3 is TGTGCCAGCCGTCGCGGGAGGGACTACAATGAGCAGTTCTTC.

The genes are TRBV7-9 and TRBJ2-3, with D possibly matching TRBD2 (6 bases). Trimming shortened V by 3 bases and J by 4 bases, and 20 bases separated the two germline ends. The CDR3 is 17 amino acids. Germline lookup yields CDR1 SEHNR and CDR2 FQNEAQ (reference sequence). Written as DNA, the CDR3 is TGTGCCAGCAGCTTGATTGGAGCGGGCCTAGATTCAGATACGCAGTATTTT. The encoded protein is CASSLIGAGLDSDTQYF.

This clone was recorded only once. The J gene is TRBJ1-4, the V gene TRBV9; 7 bases are a match to TRBD1. Trimming took 0 bases from V and 11 from J; bases not matched to a gene: 7. The CDR3 has 14 amino acids. The germline gives CDR1 SGDLS, CDR2 YYNGEE. In DNA, the CDR3 is TGTGCCAGCAGCGTAGAAACAGGGGCCCGGAAACTGTTTTTT. Its translation is CASSVETGARKLFF.

This clone was counted a few times. This chain joins TRBV2 and TRBJ2-2; D not resolved. The V gene's germline CDR1 is SNHLY and CDR2 FYNNEI. CDR3 length equals 13 residues. Trimming shortened V by 5 bases and J by 6 bases, and 10 bases separated the two germline ends. Written as DNA, the CDR3 is TGTGCCAGCAGTTTATTAGAGGCCGGGGAGCTGTTTTTT. This codes for CASSLLEAGELFF.

V usage is TRBV5-6 and J usage is TRBJ1-1; 9 nucleotides line up with TRBD1. The germline V gene has CDR1 SGHDT and CDR2 YYEEEE. The CDR3 is 17 amino acids. The ends lost 4 bases at V and 1 base at J; junction bases unmatched: 11. The CDR3 protein is CASSPGQGRRSNTEAFF. The CDR3 DNA reads as TGTGCCAGCAGCCCAGGACAGGGGCGCCGTTCGAACACTGAAGCTTTCTTT. Drawing the rest from reference TRBV5-6 and TRBJ1-1, the complete variable domain is DAGVTQSPTHLIKTRGQQVTLRCSPKSGHDTVSWYQQALGQGPQFIFQYYEEEERQRGNFPDRFSGHQFPNYSSELNVNALLLGDSALYLCASSPGQGRRSNTEAFFGQGTRLTVV.

This clone was recorded once. The rearrangement uses TRBV29-1 and TRBJ1-1, with D unclear. CDR1 is SQVTM and CDR2 is ANQGSEA in the germline V gene. CDR3 size: 16 residues. Trimming took off 0 bases at V and 0 bases at J, with 14 bases between the two ends. The CDR3 coding sequence is TGCAGCGTTGAAGAGTCAGGCCCTCTATTGAACACTGAAGCTTTCTTT. As protein: CSVEESGPLLNTEAFF.

The rearrangement links TRBV19 to TRBJ1-1; D gene uncertain. CDR3 length equals 12 residues. Germline CDR1 LNHDA, CDR2 SQIVND (reference sequence). The CDR3 sequence: CVRRDMNTEAFF. The CDR3 DNA reads TGTGTCAGGCGTGACATGAACACTGAAGCTTTCTTT.

The chain combines TRBV9 with TRBJ1-5; tentatively, D is TRBD1 (6 bases). Trimming pared 4 bases from V and 9 bases from J, leaving 14 bases between. This CDR3 region has 13 residues. Germline loops: CDR1 SGDLS, CDR2 YYNGEE. CDR3 residues: CASSPEGGWPQHF. CDR3 DNA sequence: TGTGCCAGCAGCCCGGAAGGGGGTTGGCCCCAGCATTTT.

This clone was seen a handful of times. The CDR3: CASSLGPDTEAFF. CDR3 sequence (DNA): TGCGCCAGCAGCCTCGGTCCCGACACTGAAGCTTTCTTT. The chain joins TRBV5-1 to TRBJ1-1; D remains unclear. Germline lookup yields CDR1 SGHRS and CDR2 YFSETQ. The length of the CDR3 is 13 residues. The V end lost 4 bases, the J end lost 3 bases, and 10 bases lay between the germline ends.

The chain couples TRBV6-6 to TRBJ2-7; 9 nucleotides align to TRBD1. This CDR3 has 14 amino acids. Germline V gives CDR1 MNHNY, CDR2 SVGAGI (reference sequence). V dropped 7 bases and J dropped 5; count of bases not matched to a gene: 9. As DNA, the CDR3 is TGTGCCAGCAACTACCGGGACAGGGACCACGAGCAGTACTTC. Translated: CASNYRDRDHEQYF.

This clone came up once. This chain joins TRBV5-1 and TRBJ2-5; 8 bases match TRBD2. With the DNA end fitting TRBJ2-7 better, the J assignment may be wrong. The CDR3 contains 13 residues. Germline CDR1 reads SGHRS; CDR2 reads YFSETQ. DNA of the CDR3: TGCGCCAGCAGCGTCGAGCGGGGGTACGAGCAGTACTTC. This sequence encodes CASSVERGYEQYF.

Only a few counts were recorded for this clone. The rearrangement uses TRBV2 and TRBJ2-1; 12 nucleotides match TRBD1. The CDR3 is 15 residues long. Germline CDR1 reads SNHLY; CDR2 reads FYNNEI. Trimming removed 5 bases from V and 8 bases from J; junction bases left unmatched: 7. CDR3 residues: CASSSTGTGGDEQFF. The DNA of the CDR3 is TGTGCCAGCAGTTCCACCGGGACAGGGGGCGATGAGCAGTTCTTC.

The chain couples TRBV2 to TRBJ2-2; 8 bases are a match to TRBD2. With V trimmed by 8 bases and J by 2 bases, 7 bases remained unmatched. Per germline, CDR1 SNHLY and CDR2 FYNNEI. The CDR3 length is 15 residues. CDR3 protein: CASPGSGVNTGELFF. The CDR3 DNA reads as TGTGCCAGCCCAGGTAGCGGGGTAAACACCGGGGAGCTGTTTTTT.

The genes are TRBV5-1 and TRBJ1-2; TRBD1 agrees at 7 bases. Trimming at V came to 5 bases and at J to 4 bases, leaving 14 bases not matched to a gene. The CDR3 sequence is 16 residues long. Germline CDR1 and CDR2: SGHRS and YFSETQ. In nucleotides, the CDR3 is TGCGCCAGCAGTTATGCCTCAGGGGGGCGCGGCTATGGCTACACCTTC. Its protein is CASSYASGGRGYGYTF.

The chain is built from TRBV6-5 and TRBJ1-1; D uncertain. The CDR3 is 15 amino acids. V gave up 6 bases and J gave up 0 bases, with 14 bases separating them. CDR1 is MNHEY, CDR2 SVGAGI, per germline. In nucleotides, the CDR3 is TGTGCCAGCAGCGCCTTCCGGTTGATGAACACTGAAGCTTTCTTT. Its translation: CASSAFRLMNTEAFF.

V is TRBV19 and J is TRBJ1-5; D possibly corresponds to TRBD1 (5 bases). The CDR3 consists of 15 residues. CDR1 and CDR2 (germline): LNHDA, SQIVND (reference sequence). The V and J ends lost 5 bases and 1 base respectively, with 12 bases between them. The DNA of the CDR3 is TGTGCCAGTAGTTTTCTCGGGGGGAGCAATCAGCCCCAGCATTTT. It is translated as CASSFLGGSNQPQHF. Based on the CDR3 plus reference TRBV19 and TRBJ1-5, the full variable domain is DGGITQSPKYLFRKEGQNVTLSCEQNLNHDAMYWYRQDPGQGLRLIYYSQIVNDFQKGDIAEGYSVSREKKESFPLTVTSAQKNPTAFYLCASSFLGGSNQPQHFGDGTRLSIL.

This clone appeared a few times. The chain carries TRBV30 and TRBJ2-7; 9 bases are a match to TRBD1. This CDR3 has 17 residues. Germline V gives CDR1 GTSNPN, CDR2 SVGIG (reference sequence). Trimming cost V 7 bases and J 3 bases; bases outside gene matches: 19. CDR3 protein: CASTSRDRVEAFYEQYF. The DNA of the CDR3 is TGTGCCTCCACGTCCCGGGACAGGGTGGAAGCTTTCTACGAGCAGTACTTC.

This clone was seen only a few times. This chain links TRBV19 with TRBJ2-3, with 7 bases lining up with TRBD2. Germline V gives CDR1 LNHDA, CDR2 SQIVND (reference sequence). The V gene end was trimmed by 1 base and the J gene end by 1 base; junction bases not matched to a gene: 5. This CDR3 region has 16 residues. The CDR3 sequence: CASSIGSGTRTDTQYF. As DNA, the CDR3 is TGTGCCAGTAGTATAGGGAGCGGGACCCGCACAGATACGCAGTATTTT.

In nucleotides, the CDR3 is TGTGCCAGCAGCCAAACATCGACTGCCCCCCAGAGCACTGAAGCTTTCTTT. Translation: CASSQTSTAPQSTEAFF. The chain has TRBV9 and TRBJ1-1; unclear D gene. There are 17 residues in the CDR3. The V and J ends lost 4 bases and 4 bases respectively, with 23 bases between them. The germline CDR1 and CDR2 sequences are SGDLS and YYNGEE.

The chain carries TRBV29-1 and TRBJ2-1; 10 bases are a match to TRBD2. Germline CDR1 SQVTM, CDR2 ANQGSEA. The V and J ends lost 6 bases and 6 bases, in that order; junction bases with no gene match: 8. CDR3 length equals 14 residues. This chain's CDR3 is CSVLPGLAPNEQFF. The DNA of the CDR3 is TGCAGCGTCCTACCGGGACTAGCGCCCAATGAGCAGTTCTTC.

This clone turned up a few times. The rearrangement links TRBV28 to TRBJ2-7; tentatively, D is TRBD1 (5 bases). V dropped 4 bases and J dropped 6 bases, with 13 bases sitting between them. The CDR3 contains 13 residues. CDR1 is MDHEN, CDR2 SYDVKM, per germline. The chain's CDR3 is CASSSPGSGEQYF. Written as DNA, the CDR3 is TGTGCCAGCAGTTCACCAGGGTCAGGCGAGCAGTACTTC.

The V gene is TRBV6-5, the J gene TRBJ2-2; weak D call: TRBD2 (6 bases). The length of the CDR3 is 14 residues. The V and J ends lost 10 bases and 5 bases respectively, with 17 bases between them. The germline V gene encodes CDR1 MNHEY and CDR2 SVGAGI. CDR3 sequence (DNA): TGTGCCACCAGGGTCGGCGGGACTACCGGGGAGCTGTTTTTT. Translated, it gives CATRVGGTTGELFF.

V is TRBV7-6 and J is TRBJ2-7; D remains unclear. The CDR3 is 15 residues long. With 0 bases removed from V and 5 bases from J, the gap between germline ends came to 14 bases. The V gene's germline CDR1 is SGHVS and CDR2 FNYEAQ. The CDR3 DNA is TGTGCCAGCAGCTTAGCGAATTCATTGGGCAACGAGCAGTACTTC. Protein sequence: CASSLANSLGNEQYF.

V usage is TRBV18 and J usage is TRBJ1-6, with D unresolved. Germline CDR1 is KGHSH and CDR2 is LQKENI. The V and J ends lost 2 bases and 5 bases respectively, with 10 bases between them. The CDR3 length is 15 residues. The CDR3 region is CASSPGLSNNSPLHF. For the CDR3, the DNA is TGTGCCAGCTCACCAGGTCTATCCAATAATTCACCCCTCCACTTT.

The chain links TRBV7-3 to TRBJ2-2, with 7 bases fitting TRBD1. Germline-derived CDR1 and CDR2 are SGHTA and FQGTGA. The CDR3 contains 13 residues. The V and J ends lost 5 bases and 6 bases, in that order; junction bases with no gene match: 3. CDR3: CASSPGQAGELFF. In nucleotides, the CDR3 is TGTGCCAGCAGCCCCGGACAGGCCGGGGAGCTGTTTTTT.

This chain connects TRBV5-1 to TRBJ2-3; TRBD2 matches at 13 bases. Germline V gene data show CDR1 as SGHRS and CDR2 as YFSETQ. The CDR3 has 16 amino acids. Trimming took 7 bases from V and 7 from J; bases not matched to a gene: 12. Here the CDR3 reads CASGLAGANSVNTQYF. For the CDR3, the DNA is TGCGCCAGCGGACTAGCGGGGGCGAATAGTGTAAATACGCAGTATTTT.

The DNA for the CDR3 is TGTGCCAGCAGCACCCCCCCGGGCGGGGGTACGCAGTATTTT. Its translation is CASSTPPGGGTQYF. The chain combines TRBV7-9 with TRBJ2-3; 7 positions agree with TRBD2. The germline CDR1 and CDR2 sequences are SEHNR and FQNEAQ (reference sequence). The CDR3 contains 14 residues. The V gene end was trimmed by 5 bases and the J gene end by 8 bases; junction bases not matched to a gene: 10.